Each of the 30 T cell receptor beta chains below was sequenced from the same sample in a study of neurological immune-mediated disorders. MiXCR, applied by TCRdb to the 5' RACE reads, yields one record per CDR3 protein. Here the sample spans 66,000 or so distinct CDR3 sequences, 3% to 3.5% being singletons. Sequenced: PBMCs. The receptors originated from a man aged 35-49 years with multiple sclerosis.

This clonotype has a count of ten or more. The rearrangement uses TRBV7-2 and TRBJ1-5, with 8 nucleotides matching TRBD1. V gave up 6 bases and J gave up 3 bases; unmatched junction bases: 7. The CDR3 sequence is 15 residues long. CDR1 and CDR2 (germline): SGHTA, FQGNSA. Written as DNA, the CDR3 is TGTGCCAGCAGACCTCGGACAGGGATCAATCAGCCCCAGCATTTT. Protein product: CASRPRTGINQPQHF.

In its sample, this clonotype was seen many times. V and J are TRBV30 and TRBJ2-7; D not resolved. This CDR3 is built from 14 residues. V lost 2 bases to trimming and J lost 3 bases, with 14 bases between them. The germline V gene has CDR1 GTSNPN and CDR2 SVGIG (reference sequence). The CDR3 sequence: CAWSWAGARYEQYF. The CDR3 coding sequence is TGTGCCTGGAGTTGGGCCGGCGCCCGCTACGAGCAGTACTTC. The entire variable domain, with the rest obtained from reference TRBV30 and TRBJ2-7, is as follows: SQTIHQWPATLVQPVGSPLSLECTVEGTSNPNLYWYRQAAGRGLQLLFYSVGIGQISSEVPQNLSASRPQDRQFILSSKKLLLSDSGFYLCAWSWAGARYEQYFGPGTRLTVT.

This clonotype came up many times. The chain joins TRBV3-1 to TRBJ1-2; no clear D gene. The CDR3 covers 12 residues. Between the trimmed V and J ends, which lost 0 bases and 8 bases, there was a span of 7 bases. Germline V lookup: CDR1 LGHDT, CDR2 YNNKEL (reference sequence). Here the CDR3 DNA reads TGTGCCAGCAGCCAAGAAGCTAACGGCTACACCTTC. Amino acid sequence: CASSQEANGYTF.

This clonotype has ten or more counts. The V call is TRBV14, the J call TRBJ1-3; D ambiguous. V gave up 5 bases and J gave up 5 bases, with 7 bases separating them. CDR3 length: 12 amino acids. Germline values: CDR1 SGHDN, CDR2 FVKESK. DNA of the CDR3: TGTGCCAGCAGCTTCCTTAGAAACACCATATATTTT. This encodes CASSFLRNTIYF. The full variable domain, completed using reference TRBV14 and TRBJ1-3, is EAGVTQFPSHSVIEKGQTVTLRCDPISGHDNLYWYRRVMGKEIKFLLHFVKESKQDESGMPNNRFLAERTGGTYSTLKVQPAELEDSGVYFCASSFLRNTIYFGEGSWLTVV.

This clonotype was counted between two and nine times. The chain links TRBV12-3 or TRBV12-4 to TRBJ2-1, with 9 nucleotides matching TRBD1. The CDR3 is 18 residues long. Unmatched junction bases numbered 19, after V lost 7 bases and J lost 6 bases. CDR3 in amino acids: CASTGTGTPHAGGNEQFF. Written as DNA, the CDR3 is TGTGCCAGCACCGGGACAGGGACTCCCCATGCGGGTGGCAATGAGCAGTTCTTC.

In this sample, this clonotype turned up many times. The CDR3: CASSLKLAGVETQYF. The CDR3 nucleotides read TGTGCCAGCAGTTTAAAACTAGCGGGAGTGGAGACCCAGTACTTC. The chain employs TRBV12-3 or TRBV12-4 and TRBJ2-5; 11 nucleotides agree with TRBD2. CDR3 length: 15 residues. Trimming at V came to 2 bases and at J to 5 bases, leaving 4 bases not matched to a gene.

There are many counts of this clonotype. The V gene is TRBV11-2, the J gene TRBJ1-1; a possible D gene is TRBD1 (5 bases). Deletions cut 0 bases from V and 3 bases from J, with 17 bases between. This CDR3 spans 17 amino acids. Germline CDR1 is SGHAT and CDR2 is FQNNGV. The CDR3, as DNA: TGTGCCAGCAGCTTAGATAGGACATTTGCGGAAGACACTGAAGCTTTCTTT. Translating it yields CASSLDRTFAEDTEAFF.

Comments on this clonotype: The junction and the germline gene differ at one end; a read error may be behind it. The chain's CDR3 is CASSQSAFNKTQNF. The CDR3 nucleotides are TGTGCCAGCAGCCAATCCGCGTTCAATAAGACCCAGAATTTT. This chain uses TRBV3-1 with TRBJ1-5; D is ambiguous. Germline assignment: CDR1 LGHDT and CDR2 YNNKEL (reference sequence). CDR3 size: 14 residues.

The sample holds many counts of this clonotype. The V gene is TRBV9, the J gene TRBJ1-1, with D uncertain. V shed 4 bases and J shed 2 bases, with 15 bases lying between them. Germline V gives CDR1 SGDLS, CDR2 YYNGEE. The CDR3 spans 15 residues. This CDR3 reads CASSTSTTSNTEAFF. CDR3 DNA: TGTGCCAGCAGCACCTCGACTACATCCAACACTGAAGCTTTCTTT.

This clonotype came up many times. The chain employs TRBV30 and TRBJ1-1; no clear D. Trimming shortened V by 3 bases and J by 7 bases, and 9 bases separated the two germline ends. The CDR3 covers 11 residues. The germline gives CDR1 GTSNPN, CDR2 SVGIG (reference sequence). The CDR3 sequence: CAWSRDYEAFF. The CDR3 bases are TGTGCCTGGAGCCGGGATTATGAAGCTTTCTTT. The variable domain in full, completed from reference TRBV30 and TRBJ1-1, reads SQTIHQWPATLVQPVGSPLSLECTVEGTSNPNLYWYRQAAGRGLQLLFYSVGIGQISSEVPQNLSASRPQDRQFILSSKKLLLSDSGFYLCAWSRDYEAFFGQGTRLTVV.

This clonotype was counted many times. The V call is TRBV29-1, the J call TRBJ1-2; no reliable D call. This CDR3 spans 12 amino acids. Germline CDR1 reads SQVTM; CDR2 reads ANQGSEA. The germline V and J ends were trimmed by 4 bases and 2 bases, with 8 bases remaining between them. The CDR3 sequence: CSVVLGNYGYTF. DNA of the CDR3: TGCAGCGTTGTCCTGGGGAACTATGGCTACACCTTC.

This clonotype was counted at least ten times. The gene calls are TRBV27 and TRBJ1-6; possible D gene TRBD1, 5 bases. The germline V gene encodes CDR1 MNHEY and CDR2 SMNVEV (reference sequence). The V gene lost 0 bases and the J gene lost 7 bases, with 10 bases spanning the gap. The CDR3 extends over 15 amino acids. The CDR3 nucleotides read TGTGCCAGCAGTTTATCGAATCAGGGAAATTCACCCCTCCACTTT. Translating gives CASSLSNQGNSPLHF.

This clonotype was counted ten times or more. This chain uses TRBV20-1 with TRBJ2-3, with D perhaps matching TRBD2 (5 bases). The V gene's germline CDR1 is DFQATT and CDR2 SNEGSKA (reference sequence). This CDR3 spans 16 amino acids. The V gene lost 2 bases and the J gene lost 1 base, with 16 bases spanning the gap. CDR3 sequence: CSARSPSSGRTDTQYF. As DNA, the CDR3 is TGCAGTGCTAGATCTCCCTCCAGCGGACGCACAGATACGCAGTATTTT.

In its sample, this clonotype was seen many times. This chain connects TRBV2 to TRBJ1-6; D possibly corresponds to TRBD1 (6 bases). CDR1 is SNHLY, CDR2 FYNNEI, per germline. V dropped 4 bases and J dropped 7 bases, with 20 bases sitting between them. The CDR3 sequence is 17 residues long. The CDR3 spells CASSVNDAGTTNSPLHF. The CDR3 DNA reads as TGTGCCAGCAGTGTTAACGATGCCGGGACAACGAATTCACCCCTCCACTTT. Complete variable domain (other parts from reference TRBV2 and TRBJ1-6): EPEVTQTPSHQVTQMGQEVILRCVPISNHLYFYWYRQILGQKVEFLVSFYNNEISEKSEIFDDQFSVERPDGSNFTLKIRSTKLEDSAMYFCASSVNDAGTTNSPLHFGNGTRLTVT.

At least ten counts were recorded for this clonotype. V is TRBV7-8 and J is TRBJ2-1; no reliable D call. This CDR3 region has 15 residues. The ends were cut back, 0 bases at V and 3 bases at J, with 9 bases in the middle. The germline gives CDR1 SGHVS, CDR2 FQNEAQ. The CDR3 spells CASSLARVGYNEQFF. The CDR3 coding sequence is TGTGCCAGCAGCTTAGCAAGGGTAGGCTACAATGAGCAGTTCTTC.

This clonotype was counted at least ten times. The V gene is TRBV7-6, the J gene TRBJ1-1; 9 positions agree with TRBD1. Unmatched junction bases numbered 8, after V lost 5 bases and J lost 1 base. Germline loops: CDR1 SGHVS, CDR2 FNYEAQ. The CDR3 contains 16 residues. CDR3 sequence reads: CASSPRTGASNTEAFF. The DNA of the CDR3 is TGTGCCAGCAGCCCTCGGACAGGGGCCTCGAACACTGAAGCTTTCTTT. The full variable domain, completed using reference TRBV7-6 and TRBJ1-1, is GAGVSQSPRYKVTKRGQDVALRCDPISGHVSLYWYRQALGQGPEFLTYFNYEAQQDKSGLPNDRFSAERPEGSISTLTIQRTEQRDSAMYRCASSPRTGASNTEAFFGQGTRLTVV.

This clonotype was seen repeatedly, ten times or more. The V call is TRBV5-5, the J call TRBJ1-1; a possible D gene is TRBD1 (6 bases). Trimming left V 3 bases short and J 0 bases short, with 15 bases between. The CDR3 extends over 16 amino acids. CDR1 is SGHKS, CDR2 YYEKEE, per germline (reference sequence). The CDR3 DNA follows: TGTGCCAGCAGCTGGGGACACCTCGGAGTGAACACTGAAGCTTTCTTT. It specifies CASSWGHLGVNTEAFF.

This clonotype has at least ten counts. This chain connects TRBV29-1 to TRBJ2-2, with TRBD2 as a possible D gene (5 bases). CDR1 is SQVTM and CDR2 is ANQGSEA in the germline V gene. The CDR3 spans 14 residues. Trimming stripped 4 bases from V and 4 bases from J, with 13 bases between. The CDR3, as DNA: TGCAGCGTTGGGACTGGTCCTGGCACCGGGGAGCTGTTTTTT. Its protein is CSVGTGPGTGELFF.

This clonotype was recorded once. The chain uses TRBV20-1 and TRBJ1-3; D gene uncertain. CDR1 is DFQATT and CDR2 is SNEGSKA in the germline V gene (reference sequence). The V end lost 2 bases, the J end lost 0 bases, and 8 bases lay between the germline ends. The length of the CDR3 is 14 residues. This CDR3 reads CSARREHSGNTIYF. DNA of the CDR3: TGCAGTGCTAGACGCGAGCACTCTGGAAACACCATATATTTT.

This clonotype was recorded at least ten times. The chain has TRBV14 and TRBJ2-5; no reliable D call. This CDR3 contains 12 residues. Germline V gene sequence: CDR1 SGHDN, CDR2 FVKESK. Trimming cost V 2 bases and J 6 bases, with 7 bases left between them. The CDR3 DNA reads as TGTGCCAGCAGCCAATTCGAAAAGACCCAGTACTTC. This encodes CASSQFEKTQYF.

This clonotype was picked up many times. A much larger clonotype is one base distant, so this may be a read error. The V gene is TRBV29-1, the J gene TRBJ1-1, with D uncertain. Trimming left V 5 bases short and J 5 bases short, with 15 bases between. This CDR3 spans 13 amino acids. The germline CDR1 and CDR2 sequences are SQVTM and ANQGSEA. DNA of the CDR3: TGCAGCGTTAAGGGAGGAGGGTCAACTGAAGCTTTCTTT. Translation gives CSVKGGGSTEAFF.

This clonotype occurred many times. The V call is TRBV7-2, the J call TRBJ2-7, with D unresolved. This CDR3 is built from 16 residues. CDR1 SGHTA and CDR2 FQGNSA come from the germline V gene. The V end lost 1 base, the J end lost 4 bases, and 17 bases lay between the germline ends. The CDR3 DNA is TGTGCCAGCAGCTTAGTCCTTGGGCCCGCGTCATACGAGCAGTACTTC. Translation: CASSLVLGPASYEQYF.

Many counts were recorded for this clonotype. The genes are TRBV20-1 and TRBJ2-1; 11 positions match TRBD1. The CDR3 loop spans 15 amino acids. V lost 5 bases to trimming and J lost 10 bases; unmatched junction nucleotides: 13. Germline CDR1 is DFQATT and CDR2 is SNEGSKA (reference sequence). In DNA form, the CDR3 reads TGCAGTGCTTTTCTCCCGGGACAGGGGGAGGACGAGCAGTTCTTC. This sequence encodes CSAFLPGQGEDEQFF.

This clonotype was seen at least ten times. The chain couples TRBV20-1 to TRBJ2-7; 9 bases agree with TRBD2. Germline trimming cut 2 bases from V and 6 bases from J; bases unmatched to any gene: 5. Germline V gene data show CDR1 as DFQATT and CDR2 as SNEGSKA (reference sequence). The CDR3 is 13 amino acids. In nucleotides, the CDR3 is TGCAGTGCTAGACTAGCGGGAAGGTCCGAGCAGTACTTC. Its translation: CSARLAGRSEQYF.

In its sample, this clonotype was seen many times. This sequence joins TRBV5-1 and TRBJ1-4; no clear D. This CDR3 contains 12 residues. V shed 4 bases and J shed 10 bases, with 11 bases lying between them. Germline CDR1 and CDR2: SGHRS and YFSETQ. The CDR3 region is CASSEPVGKLFF. The DNA for the CDR3 is TGCGCCAGCAGCGAACCGGTCGGAAAACTGTTTTTT.

This clonotype was counted ten times or more. The J gene is TRBJ2-6, the V gene TRBV20-1; the D is unclear. Germline CDR1 DFQATT, CDR2 SNEGSKA (reference sequence). V was pared by 0 bases and J by 1 base, with 13 bases between. This CDR3 has 17 residues. CDR3 nucleotide sequence: TGCAGTGCTAGAGATATTCTAATCCCTTCTGGGGCCAACGTCCTGACTTTC. It specifies CSARDILIPSGANVLTF.

This clonotype was seen many times. The chain employs TRBV12-3 or TRBV12-4 and TRBJ2-1; D is ambiguous. This CDR3 spans 13 amino acids. Trimming left V 8 bases short and J 5 bases short, with 13 bases between. The CDR3 protein is CASQTPLNNEQFF. In nucleotides, the CDR3 is TGTGCCAGCCAGACCCCACTTAACAATGAGCAGTTCTTC.

This clonotype was observed many times. The chain joins TRBV18 to TRBJ2-3; no reliable D call. Germline V gives CDR1 KGHSH, CDR2 LQKENI. V lost 3 bases, J lost 6 bases, and 16 bases lay in between. The CDR3 extends over 15 amino acids. The CDR3 DNA follows: TGTGCCAGCTCACCTAGTATGGGAAATTTGGATACGCAGTATTTT. The encoded protein is CASSPSMGNLDTQYF.

This clonotype was seen ten or more times. The chain is built from TRBV5-1 and TRBJ2-6; 7 bases are a match to TRBD1. CDR1 and CDR2 from the germline V gene are SGHRS and YFSETQ. V was clipped by 0 bases and J by 0 bases; unmatched bases: 6. The CDR3 contains 18 residues. The DNA of the CDR3 is TGCGCCAGCAGCTTGGGGCAGGGGGAAAGCTCTGGGGCCAACGTCCTGACTTTC. Amino acids: CASSLGQGESSGANVLTF.

This clonotype was counted between two and nine times. For the CDR3, the DNA is TGTGCCAGCAGTCGCGGGGGGCACTACGAGCAGTACTTC. Residues: CASSRGGHYEQYF. J is TRBJ2-7 and V is TRBV6-6, with TRBD2 matching over 8 bases. V was clipped by 5 bases and J by 3 bases; unmatched bases: 3. The CDR3 sequence is 13 residues long. The V gene's germline CDR1 is MNHNY and CDR2 SVGAGI (reference sequence).